This entry is about one T cell receptor (beta chain). These data originate in a study of blood T cell repertoires in COVID-19. Background on the study: PBMCs, B-cell-depleted T cells, or T cells were the source of the cDNA or gDNA that made up the material.

V was clipped by 11 bases and J by 3 bases, with 17 bases between them. CDR3 length: 14 residues. The germline V gene has CDR1 LNHDA and CDR2 SQIVND (reference sequence). The table came from immunoSEQ multiplex PCR; TCRdb's copy has only in-frame clones and leaves some out. This table has 350,000 to 450,000 clones, approximately 91% appearing once. The rearrangement uses TRBV19 and TRBJ1-5; D remains unclear. This receptor was taken from a woman aged 18-30 years who had been exposed to COVID-19. Sequenced input: PBMCs or T cells enriched from blood (not recorded which). CDR3 nucleotides: TGTGCCCCTGGGTTCGGACTGTTCAATCAGCCCCAGCATTTT. It yields the protein CAPGFGLFNQPQHF. The complete variable domain, with remaining parts taken from reference TRBV19 and TRBJ1-5, reads DGGITQSPKYLFRKEGQNVTLSCEQNLNHDAMYWYRQDPGQGLRLIYYSQIVNDFQKGDIAEGYSVSREKKESFPLTVTSAQKNPTAFYLCAPGFGLFNQPQHFGDGTRLSIL.